These T cell receptor beta chains were read from a single sample in a study of shared clonotypes between healthy human individuals. TCRdb's table, derived via immunoSEQ multiplex PCR, lists solely in-frame clones and lacks some. The sample includes around 650,000 clones, approximately 96% of them seen just once. The sample comprised naive CD8+ T cells sorted from blood. The receptors were gathered from a young woman in good health. Both conserved end residues are part of each CDR3. D genes are given only for firm matches. Expanded clones get a size class; other rows say once, few or many, or leave the size out.

clone_size: NA
j_call: TRBJ2-1
v_call: TRBV19
d_call: NA
cdr3_aa: CASSIWQGTSNEQFF
cdr3_nt: TGTGCCAGTAGTATTTGGCAGGGGACGAGTAATGAGCAGTTCTTC

clone_size: NA
j_call: TRBJ1-2
v_call: TRBV28
d_call: NA
cdr3_aa: CASSFTAFYGYTF
cdr3_nt: TGTGCCAGCAGTTTCACAGCCTTCTATGGCTACACCTTC

clone_size: NA
j_call: TRBJ1-3
v_call: TRBV9
d_call: NA
cdr3_aa: CASSVAQDSNSGNTIYF
cdr3_nt: TGTGCCAGCAGCGTAGCTCAGGACTCTAACTCTGGAAACACCATATATTTT

clone_size: NA
j_call: TRBJ2-4
v_call: TRBV7-2
d_call: NA
cdr3_aa: CASSLDMEGRGNIQYF
cdr3_nt: TGTGCCAGCAGCTTAGATATGGAGGGGCGGGGAAACATTCAGTACTTC

clone_size: NA
j_call: TRBJ2-2
v_call: TRBV5-4
d_call: NA
cdr3_aa: CASSSDAAPNTGELFF
cdr3_nt: TGTGCCAGCAGCTCGGATGCGGCCCCGAACACCGGGGAGCTGTTTTTT

clone_size: NA
j_call: TRBJ1-1
v_call: TRBV9
d_call: NA
cdr3_aa: CASSVALAGENTEAFF
cdr3_nt: TGTGCCAGCAGCGTAGCCCTCGCCGGGGAGAACACTGAAGCTTTCTTT

clone_size: NA
j_call: TRBJ2-5
v_call: TRBV7-9
d_call: TRBD2
cdr3_aa: CASSVGLVEETQYF
cdr3_nt: TGTGCCAGCAGCGTCGGACTAGTCGAAGAGACCCAGTACTTC

clone_size: NA
j_call: TRBJ2-6
v_call: TRBV7-9
d_call: NA
cdr3_aa: CASSLESGASSGANVLTF
cdr3_nt: TGTGCCAGCAGCTTAGAATCAGGGGCCAGCTCTGGGGCCAACGTCCTGACTTTC

clone_size: NA
j_call: TRBJ2-1
v_call: TRBV4-1
d_call: NA
cdr3_aa: CASSPQGRNEQFF
cdr3_nt: TGCGCCAGCAGCCCGCAGGGTCGCAATGAGCAGTTCTTC

clone_size: NA
j_call: TRBJ2-3
v_call: TRBV5-1
d_call: NA
cdr3_aa: CASSLVFSFEDTQYF
cdr3_nt: TGCGCCAGCAGCTTGGTATTCAGTTTTGAAGATACGCAGTATTTT

clone_size: NA
j_call: TRBJ2-1
v_call: TRBV11-2
d_call: TRBD2
cdr3_aa: CASRTSGSYEQFF
cdr3_nt: TGTGCCAGCAGGACTAGCGGGTCTTATGAGCAGTTCTTC

clone_size: NA
j_call: TRBJ1-5
v_call: TRBV5-6
d_call: NA
cdr3_aa: CASSLDNSNQPQHF
cdr3_nt: TGTGCCAGCAGCTTGGACAATAGCAATCAGCCCCAGCATTTT

clone_size: NA
j_call: TRBJ1-2
v_call: TRBV9
d_call: TRBD1
cdr3_aa: CASSVESGTGDPYGYTF
cdr3_nt: TGTGCCAGCAGCGTAGAATCCGGGACAGGGGATCCCTATGGCTACACCTTC

clone_size: NA
j_call: TRBJ2-1
v_call: TRBV28
d_call: TRBD2
cdr3_aa: CASGNWAGDNEQFF
cdr3_nt: TGTGCCAGCGGGAATTGGGCGGGAGATAATGAGCAGTTCTTC

clone_size: NA
j_call: TRBJ1-1
v_call: TRBV6-5
d_call: NA
cdr3_aa: CASSYGGTNTEAFF
cdr3_nt: TGTGCCAGCAGTTACGGGGGTACGAACACTGAAGCTTTCTTT

clone_size: NA
j_call: TRBJ2-5
v_call: TRBV5-4
d_call: NA
cdr3_aa: CASGRESQETQYF
cdr3_nt: TGTGCCTCGGGACGGGAATCCCAAGAGACCCAGTACTTC

clone_size: NA
j_call: TRBJ2-7
v_call: TRBV7-9
d_call: NA
cdr3_aa: CASSLAVGDYEQYF
cdr3_nt: TGTGCCAGCAGCTTAGCGGTGGGGGACTACGAGCAGTACTTC

clone_size: NA
j_call: TRBJ1-2
v_call: TRBV9
d_call: NA
cdr3_aa: CASSAVAEGNYGYTF
cdr3_nt: TGTGCCAGCAGCGCCGTCGCAGAGGGAAACTATGGCTACACCTTC

clone_size: NA
j_call: TRBJ2-5
v_call: TRBV6-1
d_call: NA
cdr3_aa: CASSERGVETQYF
cdr3_nt: TGTGCCAGCAGTGAAAGAGGGGTAGAGACCCAGTACTTC

clone_size: NA
j_call: TRBJ2-3
v_call: TRBV7-9
d_call: NA
cdr3_aa: CASSPISGSRTDTQYF
cdr3_nt: TGTGCCAGCAGCCCGATTAGCGGATCTCGCACAGATACGCAGTATTTT

clone_size: NA
j_call: TRBJ1-6
v_call: TRBV28
d_call: NA
cdr3_aa: CASSLGVGGHSPLHF
cdr3_nt: TGTGCCAGCAGTTTAGGGGTCGGGGGCCATTCACCCCTCCACTTT

clone_size: once
j_call: TRBJ1-5
v_call: TRBV7-9
d_call: NA
cdr3_aa: CASSPQGAGNQPQHF
cdr3_nt: TGTGCCAGCAGCCCCCAAGGGGCCGGCAATCAGCCCCAGCATTTT

clone_size: NA
j_call: TRBJ1-2
v_call: TRBV15
d_call: NA
cdr3_aa: CATSRGNSGYTF
cdr3_nt: TGTGCCACCAGCAGAGGGAACAGTGGCTACACCTTC

clone_size: once
j_call: TRBJ2-5
v_call: TRBV16
d_call: TRBD2
cdr3_aa: CASSQRAGLDVETQYF
cdr3_nt: TGTGCCAGCAGCCAACGAGCGGGGCTGGACGTAGAGACCCAGTACTTC

clone_size: NA
j_call: TRBJ2-2
v_call: TRBV7-9
d_call: NA
cdr3_aa: CASSPHGELFF
cdr3_nt: TGTGCCAGCAGCCCCCACGGGGAGCTGTTTTTT

clone_size: NA
j_call: TRBJ2-1
v_call: TRBV2
d_call: TRBD1
cdr3_aa: CASSAGTGKNEQFF
cdr3_nt: TGTGCCAGCAGTGCCGGGACAGGGAAAAATGAGCAGTTCTTC

clone_size: NA
j_call: TRBJ1-4
v_call: TRBV6-5
d_call: NA
cdr3_aa: CASSYGGGFGLFF
cdr3_nt: TGTGCCAGCAGTTACGGGGGCGGATTCGGACTGTTTTTT

clone_size: NA
j_call: TRBJ2-1
v_call: TRBV15
d_call: TRBD1
cdr3_aa: CATSAPGGGGYYNEQFF
cdr3_nt: TGTGCCACCAGCGCACCAGGGGGCGGCGGGTACTACAATGAGCAGTTCTTC

clone_size: NA
j_call: TRBJ2-7
v_call: TRBV27
d_call: TRBD2
cdr3_aa: CASSYRSGRHEQYF
cdr3_nt: TGTGCCAGCAGTTACCGGAGCGGGAGACACGAGCAGTACTTC

clone_size: NA
j_call: TRBJ2-5
v_call: TRBV27
d_call: NA
cdr3_aa: CASSLSAGVRQETQYF
cdr3_nt: TGTGCCAGCAGTTTATCAGCAGGGGTCCGGCAAGAGACCCAGTACTTC

clone_size: few
j_call: TRBJ1-5
v_call: TRBV27
d_call: TRBD1
cdr3_aa: CASTQTGSNQPQHF
cdr3_nt: TGTGCCAGCACCCAGACAGGGTCGAATCAGCCCCAGCATTTT

clone_size: NA
j_call: TRBJ2-1
v_call: TRBV13
d_call: NA
cdr3_aa: CASSVRLRNEQFF
cdr3_nt: TGTGCCAGCAGCGTCCGACTTAGGAATGAGCAGTTCTTC

clone_size: NA
j_call: TRBJ1-1
v_call: TRBV4-1
d_call: NA
cdr3_aa: CASSQDDYGIGSTEAFF
cdr3_nt: TGCGCCAGCAGCCAAGACGACTACGGAATCGGGAGCACTGAAGCTTTCTTT

clone_size: NA
j_call: TRBJ2-1
v_call: TRBV11-2
d_call: TRBD2
cdr3_aa: CASSPVLAGVYNEQFF
cdr3_nt: TGTGCCAGCAGCCCGGTACTAGCGGGAGTCTACAATGAGCAGTTCTTC

clone_size: NA
j_call: TRBJ2-1
v_call: TRBV7-9
d_call: NA
cdr3_aa: CASSFVQDRLNEQFF
cdr3_nt: TGTGCCAGCAGCTTCGTTCAGGACAGACTCAATGAGCAGTTCTTC

clone_size: NA
j_call: TRBJ2-7
v_call: TRBV7-2
d_call: NA
cdr3_aa: CASSPASGSGHEQYF
cdr3_nt: TGTGCCAGCAGCCCTGCTTCCGGGAGTGGGCACGAGCAGTACTTC

clone_size: NA
j_call: TRBJ1-1
v_call: TRBV2
d_call: NA
cdr3_aa: CASRDPDGAMNTEAFF
cdr3_nt: TGTGCCAGCAGAGATCCGGACGGAGCAATGAACACTGAAGCTTTCTTT

clone_size: NA
j_call: TRBJ2-7
v_call: TRBV13
d_call: NA
cdr3_aa: CASSRGSYEQYF
cdr3_nt: TGTGCCAGTTCTCGAGGGTCCTACGAGCAGTACTTC

clone_size: few
j_call: TRBJ1-1
v_call: TRBV19
d_call: NA
cdr3_aa: CASSMLSGGEAFF
cdr3_nt: TGTGCCAGTAGTATGTTGTCAGGCGGTGAAGCTTTCTTT

clone_size: NA
j_call: TRBJ2-1
v_call: TRBV28
d_call: TRBD2
cdr3_aa: CASSGTLAGVYNEQFF
cdr3_nt: TGTGCCAGCAGTGGCACACTAGCGGGAGTCTACAATGAGCAGTTCTTC

clone_size: NA
j_call: TRBJ2-2
v_call: TRBV7-8
d_call: NA
cdr3_aa: CASSLERFGRKNTGELFF
cdr3_nt: TGTGCCAGCAGCTTAGAGAGATTCGGGCGGAAGAACACCGGGGAGCTGTTTTTT

clone_size: NA
j_call: TRBJ1-1
v_call: TRBV6-5
d_call: NA
cdr3_aa: CASKVLEEGNTEAFF
cdr3_nt: TGTGCCAGCAAAGTCTTGGAGGAGGGAAACACTGAAGCTTTCTTT

clone_size: NA
j_call: TRBJ2-1
v_call: TRBV5-8
d_call: NA
cdr3_aa: CASSALGPFDNEQFF
cdr3_nt: TGTGCCAGCAGCGCACTAGGCCCCTTCGACAATGAGCAGTTCTTC

clone_size: NA
j_call: TRBJ1-4
v_call: TRBV30
d_call: TRBD1
cdr3_aa: CAWSVQGAVNEKLFF
cdr3_nt: TGTGCCTGGAGTGTACAGGGGGCCGTTAATGAAAAACTGTTTTTT

clone_size: NA
j_call: TRBJ1-1
v_call: TRBV7-9
d_call: NA
cdr3_aa: CASSLEGGTEAFF
cdr3_nt: TGTGCCAGCAGCTTAGAAGGGGGAACTGAAGCTTTCTTT

clone_size: NA
j_call: TRBJ2-5
v_call: TRBV5-4
d_call: NA
cdr3_aa: CASSTVETQYF
cdr3_nt: TGTGCCAGCAGCACTGTAGAGACCCAGTACTTC

clone_size: NA
j_call: TRBJ1-4
v_call: TRBV21-1
d_call: NA
cdr3_aa: CASSEGRNEKLFF
cdr3_nt: TGTGCCAGCAGCGAGGGACGGAATGAAAAACTGTTTTTT

clone_size: NA
j_call: TRBJ2-3
v_call: TRBV7-9
d_call: NA
cdr3_aa: CASSQGGDTQYF
cdr3_nt: TGTGCCAGCAGCCAGGGGGGAGATACGCAGTATTTT

clone_size: NA
j_call: TRBJ2-7
v_call: TRBV21-1
d_call: NA
cdr3_aa: CASSPPGRLAGSEQYF
cdr3_nt: TGTGCCAGCAGCCCCCCTGGACGGCTAGCGGGAAGCGAGCAGTACTTC